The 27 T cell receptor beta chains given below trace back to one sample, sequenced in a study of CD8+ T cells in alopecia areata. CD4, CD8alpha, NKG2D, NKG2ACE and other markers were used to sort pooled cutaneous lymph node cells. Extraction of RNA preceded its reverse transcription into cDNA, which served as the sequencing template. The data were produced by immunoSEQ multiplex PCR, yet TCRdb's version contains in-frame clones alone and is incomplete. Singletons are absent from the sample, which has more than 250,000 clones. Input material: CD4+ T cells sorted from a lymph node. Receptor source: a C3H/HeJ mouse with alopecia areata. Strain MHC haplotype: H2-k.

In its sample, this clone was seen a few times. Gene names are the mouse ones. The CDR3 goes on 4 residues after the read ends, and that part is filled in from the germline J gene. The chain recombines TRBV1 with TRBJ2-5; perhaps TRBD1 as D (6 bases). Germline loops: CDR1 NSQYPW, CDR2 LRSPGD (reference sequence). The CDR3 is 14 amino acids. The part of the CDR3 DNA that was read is TGCACCTGCAGTGCGGGGGACAAAAAAGAC. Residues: CTCSAGDKKD. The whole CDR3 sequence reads CTCSAGDKKDTQYF.

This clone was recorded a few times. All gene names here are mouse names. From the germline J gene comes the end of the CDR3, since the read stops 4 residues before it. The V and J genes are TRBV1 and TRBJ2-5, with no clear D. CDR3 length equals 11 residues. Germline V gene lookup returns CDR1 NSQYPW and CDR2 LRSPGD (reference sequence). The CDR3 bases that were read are TGCACCTGCAGTGCCTTCGAC. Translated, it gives CTCSAFD. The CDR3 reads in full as CTCSAFDTQYF.

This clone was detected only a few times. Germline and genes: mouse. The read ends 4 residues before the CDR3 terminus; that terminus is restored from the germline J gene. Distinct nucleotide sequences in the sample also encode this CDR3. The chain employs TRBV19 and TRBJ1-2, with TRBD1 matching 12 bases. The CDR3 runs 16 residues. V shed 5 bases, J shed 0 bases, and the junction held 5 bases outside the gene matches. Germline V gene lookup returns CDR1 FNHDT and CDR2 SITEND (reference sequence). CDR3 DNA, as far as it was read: TGTGCCAGCAGCATTGGGACAGGGGGCTCAAACTCC. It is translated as CASSIGTGGSNS. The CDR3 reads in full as CASSIGTGGSNSDYTF.

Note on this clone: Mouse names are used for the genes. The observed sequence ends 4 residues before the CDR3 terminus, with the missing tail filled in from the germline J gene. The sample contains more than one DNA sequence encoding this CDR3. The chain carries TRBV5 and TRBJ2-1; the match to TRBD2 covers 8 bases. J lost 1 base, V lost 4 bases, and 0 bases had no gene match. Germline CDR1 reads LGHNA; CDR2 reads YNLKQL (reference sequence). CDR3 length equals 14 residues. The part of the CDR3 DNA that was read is TGTGCCAGCAGCCCTGGGGGGAACTATGCT. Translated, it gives CASSPGGNYA. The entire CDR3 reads CASSPGGNYAEQFF.

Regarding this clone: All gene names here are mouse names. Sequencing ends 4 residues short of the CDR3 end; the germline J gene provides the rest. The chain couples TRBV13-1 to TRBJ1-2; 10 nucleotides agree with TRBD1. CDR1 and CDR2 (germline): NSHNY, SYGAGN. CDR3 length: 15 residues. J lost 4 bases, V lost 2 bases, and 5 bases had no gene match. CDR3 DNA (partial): TGTGCCAGCAGTGAGACAGGGGGCAAGGGCTCC. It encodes CASSETGGKGS. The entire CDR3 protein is CASSETGGKGSDYTF.

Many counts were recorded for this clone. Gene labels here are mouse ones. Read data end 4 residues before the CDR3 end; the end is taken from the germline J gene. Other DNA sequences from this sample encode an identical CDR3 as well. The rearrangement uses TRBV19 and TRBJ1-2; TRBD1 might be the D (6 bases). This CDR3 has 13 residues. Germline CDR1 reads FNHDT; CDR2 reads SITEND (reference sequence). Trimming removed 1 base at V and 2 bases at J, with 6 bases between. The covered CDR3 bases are TGTGCCAGCAGTATACAGGGGAACTCC. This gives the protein CASSIQGNS. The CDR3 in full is CASSIQGNSDYTF. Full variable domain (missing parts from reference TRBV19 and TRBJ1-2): GGIITQTPKFLIGQEGQKLTLKCQQNFNHDTMYWYRQDSGKGLRLIYYSITENDLQKGDLSEGYDASREKKSSFSLTVTSAQKNEMAVFLCASSIQGNSDYTFGSGTRLLVI.

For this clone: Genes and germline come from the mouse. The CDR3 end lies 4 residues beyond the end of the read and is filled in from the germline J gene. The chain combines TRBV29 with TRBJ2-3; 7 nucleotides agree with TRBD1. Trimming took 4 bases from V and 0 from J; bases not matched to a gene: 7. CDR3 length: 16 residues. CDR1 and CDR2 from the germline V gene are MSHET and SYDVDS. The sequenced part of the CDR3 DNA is TGTGCTAGCAGTTCCCCTCGGGACAGTAGTGCAGAA. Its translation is CASSSPRDSSAE. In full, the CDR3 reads CASSSPRDSSAETLYF.

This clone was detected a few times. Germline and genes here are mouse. The CDR3 region is CASGLGGRSAETLYF. Partial CDR3 DNA: TGTGCCAGCGGACTGGGGGGGCGCTCTGCAGAA. The gene calls are TRBV13-2 and TRBJ2-3, with 11 bases lining up with TRBD2. Read sequence stops 4 residues before the CDR3 end, and the germline J gene provides the missing end. CDR1 and CDR2 (germline): NNHNN, SYGAGS (reference sequence). V shed 5 bases and J 2 bases; nucleotides not matched to a gene: 4. The CDR3 is 15 residues long.

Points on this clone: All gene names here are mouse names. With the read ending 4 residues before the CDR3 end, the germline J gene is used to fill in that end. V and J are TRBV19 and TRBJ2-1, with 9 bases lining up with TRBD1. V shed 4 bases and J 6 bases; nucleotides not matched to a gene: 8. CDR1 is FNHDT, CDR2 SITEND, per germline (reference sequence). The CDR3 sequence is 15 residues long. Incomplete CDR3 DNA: TGTGCCAGCAGTCCGTCACAGGGGGCGCTTGCT. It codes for CASSPSQGALA. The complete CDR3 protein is CASSPSQGALAEQFF.

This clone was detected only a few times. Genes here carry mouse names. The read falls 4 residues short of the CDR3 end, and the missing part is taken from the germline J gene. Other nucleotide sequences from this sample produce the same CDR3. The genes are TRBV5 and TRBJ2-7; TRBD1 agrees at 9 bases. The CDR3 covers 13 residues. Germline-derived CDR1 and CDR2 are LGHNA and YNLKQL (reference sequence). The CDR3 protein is CASSQRTGDEQYF. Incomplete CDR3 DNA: TGTGCCAGCAGCCAGAGGACAGGGGAT.

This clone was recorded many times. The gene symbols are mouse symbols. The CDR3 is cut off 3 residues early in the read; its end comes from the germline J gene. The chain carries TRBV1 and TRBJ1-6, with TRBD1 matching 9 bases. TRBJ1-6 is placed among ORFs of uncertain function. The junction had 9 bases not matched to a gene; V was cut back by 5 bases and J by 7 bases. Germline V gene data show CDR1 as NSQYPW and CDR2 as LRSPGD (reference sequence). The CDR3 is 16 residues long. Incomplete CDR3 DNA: TGCACCTGCAGTACTCAGGGACAGGGATGGAATTCGCCC. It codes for CTCSTQGQGWNSP. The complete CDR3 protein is CTCSTQGQGWNSPLYF.

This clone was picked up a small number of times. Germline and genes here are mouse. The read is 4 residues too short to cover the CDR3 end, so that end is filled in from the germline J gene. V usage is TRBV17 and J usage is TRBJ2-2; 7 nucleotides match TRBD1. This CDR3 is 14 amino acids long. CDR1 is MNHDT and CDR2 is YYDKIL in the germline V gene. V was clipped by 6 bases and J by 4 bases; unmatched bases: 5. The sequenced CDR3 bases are TGTGCTAGCAGCCAGGGGGTCGGCACCGGG. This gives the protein CASSQGVGTG. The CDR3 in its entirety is CASSQGVGTGQLYF.

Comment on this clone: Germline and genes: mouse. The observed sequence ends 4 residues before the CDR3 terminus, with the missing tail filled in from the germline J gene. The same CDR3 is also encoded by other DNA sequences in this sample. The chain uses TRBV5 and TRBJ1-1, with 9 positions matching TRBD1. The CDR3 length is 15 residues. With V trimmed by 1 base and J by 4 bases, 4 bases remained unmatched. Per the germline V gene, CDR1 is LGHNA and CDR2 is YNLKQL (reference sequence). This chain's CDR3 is CASSQVGQGGTEVFF. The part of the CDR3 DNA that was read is TGTGCCAGCAGCCAAGTGGGACAGGGTGGCACA.

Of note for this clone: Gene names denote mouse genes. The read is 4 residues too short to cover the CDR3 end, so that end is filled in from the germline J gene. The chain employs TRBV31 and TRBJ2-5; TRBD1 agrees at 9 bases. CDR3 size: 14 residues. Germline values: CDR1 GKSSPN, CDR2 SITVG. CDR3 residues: CAWSQGTGRDTQYF. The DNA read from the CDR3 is TGTGCCTGGAGTCAGGGGACAGGGAGGGAC.

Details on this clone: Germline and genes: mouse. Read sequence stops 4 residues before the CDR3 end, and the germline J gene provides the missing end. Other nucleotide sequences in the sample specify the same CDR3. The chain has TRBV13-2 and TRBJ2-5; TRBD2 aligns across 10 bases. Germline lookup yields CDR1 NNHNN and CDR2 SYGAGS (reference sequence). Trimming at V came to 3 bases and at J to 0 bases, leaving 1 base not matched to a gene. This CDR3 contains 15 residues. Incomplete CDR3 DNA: TGTGCCAGCGGTGGGGACTGGGGAAACCAAGAC. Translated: CASGGDWGNQD. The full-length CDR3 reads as CASGGDWGNQDTQYF.

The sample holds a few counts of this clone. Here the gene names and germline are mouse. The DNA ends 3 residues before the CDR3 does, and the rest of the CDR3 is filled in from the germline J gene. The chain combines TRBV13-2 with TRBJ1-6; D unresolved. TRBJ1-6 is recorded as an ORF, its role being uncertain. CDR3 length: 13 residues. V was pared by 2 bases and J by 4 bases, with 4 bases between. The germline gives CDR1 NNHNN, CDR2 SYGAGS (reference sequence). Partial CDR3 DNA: TGTGCCAGCGGTGAACAGTATAATTCGCCC. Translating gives CASGEQYNSP. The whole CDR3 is CASGEQYNSPLYF.

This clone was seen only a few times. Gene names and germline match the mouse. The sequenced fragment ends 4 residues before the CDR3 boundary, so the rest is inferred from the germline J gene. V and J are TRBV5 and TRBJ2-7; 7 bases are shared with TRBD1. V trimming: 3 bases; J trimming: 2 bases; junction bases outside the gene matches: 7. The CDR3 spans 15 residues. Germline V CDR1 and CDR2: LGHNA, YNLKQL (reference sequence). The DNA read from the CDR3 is TGTGCCAGCAGCCACTCCCGGGACAGCCCCTAT. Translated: CASSHSRDSPY. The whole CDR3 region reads CASSHSRDSPYEQYF.

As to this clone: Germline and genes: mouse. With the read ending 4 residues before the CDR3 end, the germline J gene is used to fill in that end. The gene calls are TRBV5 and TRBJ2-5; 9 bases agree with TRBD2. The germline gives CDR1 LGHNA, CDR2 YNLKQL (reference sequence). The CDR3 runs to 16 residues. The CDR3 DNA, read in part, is TGTGCCAGCAGCCAAGTTTGGGGGGGCCGTGGGGAC. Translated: CASSQVWGGRGD. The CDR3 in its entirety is CASSQVWGGRGDTQYF.

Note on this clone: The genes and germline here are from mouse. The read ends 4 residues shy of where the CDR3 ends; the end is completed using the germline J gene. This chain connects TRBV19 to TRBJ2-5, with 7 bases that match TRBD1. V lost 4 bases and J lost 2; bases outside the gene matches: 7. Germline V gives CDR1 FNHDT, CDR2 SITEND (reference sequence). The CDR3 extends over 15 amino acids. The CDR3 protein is CASSPRGSLQDTQYF. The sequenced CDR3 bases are TGTGCCAGCAGTCCCAGGGGGTCCCTCCAAGAC.

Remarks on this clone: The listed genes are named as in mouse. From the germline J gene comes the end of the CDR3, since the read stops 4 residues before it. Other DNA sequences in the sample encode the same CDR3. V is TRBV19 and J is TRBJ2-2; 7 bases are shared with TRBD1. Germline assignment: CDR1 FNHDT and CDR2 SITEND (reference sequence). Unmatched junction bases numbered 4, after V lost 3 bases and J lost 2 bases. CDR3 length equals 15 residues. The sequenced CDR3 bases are TGTGCCAGCAGTAGAGGGACAGCCAACACCGGG. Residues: CASSRGTANTG. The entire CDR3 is CASSRGTANTGQLYF.

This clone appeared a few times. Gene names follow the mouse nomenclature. The covered CDR3 bases are TGTGCCAGCGGTGGGGACAGGGAGGACACA. Translating gives CASGGDREDT. The entire CDR3 protein reads CASGGDREDTEVFF. The rearrangement uses TRBV13-2 and TRBJ1-1, with 9 bases lining up with TRBD1. The DNA ends 4 residues before the CDR3 does, and the rest of the CDR3 is filled in from the germline J gene. Germline CDR1 and CDR2: NNHNN and SYGAGS (reference sequence). CDR3 length equals 14 residues. J was trimmed by 3 bases and V by 3 bases; bases with no gene match: 3.

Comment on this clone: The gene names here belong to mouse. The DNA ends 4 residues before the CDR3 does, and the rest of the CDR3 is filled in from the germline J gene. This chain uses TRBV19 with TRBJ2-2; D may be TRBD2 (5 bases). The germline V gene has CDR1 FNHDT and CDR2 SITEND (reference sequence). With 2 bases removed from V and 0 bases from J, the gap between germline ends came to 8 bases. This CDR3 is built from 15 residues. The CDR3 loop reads CASSIHWTNTGQLYF. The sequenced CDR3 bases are TGTGCCAGCAGTATCCACTGGACAAACACCGGG.

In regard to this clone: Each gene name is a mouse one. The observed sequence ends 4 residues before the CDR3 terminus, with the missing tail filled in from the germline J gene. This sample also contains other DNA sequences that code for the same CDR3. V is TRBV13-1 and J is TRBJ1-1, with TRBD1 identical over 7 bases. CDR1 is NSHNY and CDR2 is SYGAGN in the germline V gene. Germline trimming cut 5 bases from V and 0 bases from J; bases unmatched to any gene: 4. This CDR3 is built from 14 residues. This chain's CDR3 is CASSAGTANTEVFF. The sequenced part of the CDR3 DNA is TGTGCCAGCAGCGCCGGGACAGCAAACACA.

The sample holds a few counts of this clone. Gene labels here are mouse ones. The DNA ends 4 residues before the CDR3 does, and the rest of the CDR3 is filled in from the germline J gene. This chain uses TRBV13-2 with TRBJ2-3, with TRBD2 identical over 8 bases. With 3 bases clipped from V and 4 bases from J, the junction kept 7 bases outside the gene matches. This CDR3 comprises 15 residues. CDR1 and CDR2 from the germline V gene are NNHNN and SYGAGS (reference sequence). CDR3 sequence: CASGGGWGDSETLYF. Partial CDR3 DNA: TGTGCCAGCGGTGGGGGCTGGGGGGATTCAGAA.

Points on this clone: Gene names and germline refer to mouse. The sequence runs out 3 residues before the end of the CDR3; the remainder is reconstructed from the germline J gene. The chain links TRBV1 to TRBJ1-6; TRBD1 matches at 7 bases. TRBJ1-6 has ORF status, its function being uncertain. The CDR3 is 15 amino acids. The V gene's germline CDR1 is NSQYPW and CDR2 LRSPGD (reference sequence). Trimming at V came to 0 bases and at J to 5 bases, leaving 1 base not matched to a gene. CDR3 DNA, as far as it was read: TGCACCTGCAGTGCAGATACAGGGGATAATTCGCCC. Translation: CTCSADTGDNSP. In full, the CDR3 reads CTCSADTGDNSPLYF.

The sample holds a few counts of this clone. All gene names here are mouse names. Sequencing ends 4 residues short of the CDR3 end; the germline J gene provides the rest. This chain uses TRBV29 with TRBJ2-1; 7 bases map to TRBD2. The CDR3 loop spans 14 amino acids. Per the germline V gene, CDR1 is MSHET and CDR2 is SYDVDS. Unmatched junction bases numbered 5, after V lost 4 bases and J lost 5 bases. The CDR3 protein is CASSYGGGDAEQFF. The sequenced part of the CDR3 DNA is TGTGCTAGCAGTTACGGGGGGGGAGATGCT.

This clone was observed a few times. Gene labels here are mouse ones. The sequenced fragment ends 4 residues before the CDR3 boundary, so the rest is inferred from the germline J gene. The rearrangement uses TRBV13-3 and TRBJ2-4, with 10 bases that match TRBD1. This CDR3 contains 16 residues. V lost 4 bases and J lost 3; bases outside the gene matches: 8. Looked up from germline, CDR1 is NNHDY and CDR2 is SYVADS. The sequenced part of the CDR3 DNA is TGTGCCAGCAGTACCGGGACAGGGGAGGGCCAAAAC. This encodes CASSTGTGEGQN. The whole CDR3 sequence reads CASSTGTGEGQNTLYF.